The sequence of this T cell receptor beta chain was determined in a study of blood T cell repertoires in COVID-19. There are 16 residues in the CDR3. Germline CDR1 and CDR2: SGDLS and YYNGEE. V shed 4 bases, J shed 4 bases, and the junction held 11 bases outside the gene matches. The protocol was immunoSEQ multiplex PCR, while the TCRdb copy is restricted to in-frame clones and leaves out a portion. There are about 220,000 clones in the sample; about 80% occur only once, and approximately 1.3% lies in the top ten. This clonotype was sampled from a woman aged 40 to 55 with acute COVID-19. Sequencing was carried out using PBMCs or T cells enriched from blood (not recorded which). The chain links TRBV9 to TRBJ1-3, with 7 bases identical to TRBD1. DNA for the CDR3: TGTGCCAGCAGCCCTAGGGGGCGGTTAGACGGAAACACCATATATTTT. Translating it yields CASSPRGRLDGNTIYF.